The 7 T cell receptor beta chains below all came from one sample that was sequenced in a study of cytomegalovirus exposure and HLA in healthy donors. Clones were sequenced by immunoSEQ multiplex PCR, and TCRdb holds only the in-frame ones, with some missing. The profile shows some 120,000 clones, around 90% of them singletons. The sample taken for sequencing was PBMCs. These receptors all come from a woman aged 18-30 years in good health and CMV-seronegative.

The V gene is TRBV4-1, the J gene TRBJ2-1; 9 bases are a match to TRBD1. CDR1 is MGHRA and CDR2 is YSYEKL in the germline V gene. This CDR3 has 13 amino acids. V lost 6 bases to trimming and J lost 5 bases; unmatched junction nucleotides: 2. The CDR3 spells CASRRTGDNEQFF. In nucleotides, the CDR3 is TGCGCCAGCAGACGGACAGGGGACAATGAGCAGTTCTTC.

The CDR3 bases are TGTGCCAGCAGCGAAGGCAGGGGAACTGAAGCTTTCTTT. Residues: CASSEGRGTEAFF. The gene calls are TRBV7-6 and TRBJ1-1; maybe TRBD1 (6 bases). The CDR3 covers 13 residues. Germline CDR1 SGHVS, CDR2 FNYEAQ. Trimming shortened V by 5 bases and J by 5 bases, and 12 bases separated the two germline ends. The full variable domain, in which reference TRBV7-6 and TRBJ1-1 provide the parts outside the CDR3, is GAGVSQSPRYKVTKRGQDVALRCDPISGHVSLYWYRQALGQGPEFLTYFNYEAQQDKSGLPNDRFSAERPEGSISTLTIQRTEQRDSAMYRCASSEGRGTEAFFGQGTRLTVV.

This chain links TRBV25-1 with TRBJ2-7; D possibly corresponds to TRBD2 (6 bases). Trimming shortened V by 5 bases and J by 3 bases, and 14 bases separated the two germline ends. Germline assignment: CDR1 MGHDK and CDR2 SYGVNS. The CDR3 extends over 14 amino acids. Here the CDR3 reads CASSYAAGSYEQYF. The CDR3 DNA reads as TGTGCCAGCAGTTATGCTGCGGGGAGCTACGAGCAGTACTTC.

CDR3 sequence reads: CASSLPTRSSYNEQFF. DNA for the CDR3: TGTGCCAGCAGCTTACCGACTAGGAGCTCCTACAATGAGCAGTTCTTC. This chain links TRBV7-8 with TRBJ2-1; tentatively, D is TRBD2 (6 bases). The V gene lost 2 bases and the J gene lost 0 bases, with 11 bases spanning the gap. The CDR3 contains 16 residues. Germline CDR1 is SGHVS and CDR2 is FQNEAQ.

This clone was observed a single time. The chain uses TRBV30 and TRBJ1-4; D may be TRBD1 (6 bases). Germline V gene lookup returns CDR1 GTSNPN and CDR2 SVGIG (reference sequence). The CDR3 covers 12 residues. Trimming took off 3 bases at V and 6 bases at J, with 8 bases between the two ends. Here the CDR3 reads CAWSPGDEKLFF. The CDR3 DNA reads TGTGCCTGGAGCCCAGGGGATGAAAAACTGTTTTTT.

This clone was observed a single time. The V call is TRBV5-4, the J call TRBJ2-2; 7 bases agree with TRBD1. With 4 bases clipped from V and 0 bases from J, the junction kept 12 bases outside the gene matches. This CDR3 has 18 amino acids. The germline CDR1 and CDR2 sequences are SGHNT and YYREEE (reference sequence). The CDR3 bases are TGTGCCAGCAGCCCCCGGACAGGTTTACTCTCGAACACCGGGGAGCTGTTTTTT. Residues: CASSPRTGLLSNTGELFF.

This chain links TRBV7-6 with TRBJ2-7, with 11 bases aligning to TRBD2. The CDR3 has 15 amino acids. J was trimmed by 2 bases and V by 6 bases; bases with no gene match: 6. Germline V CDR1 and CDR2: SGHVS, FNYEAQ. CDR3 DNA: TGTGCCAGCAGTCAGACTAGCGGGGAACCCTACGAGCAGTACTTC. Its protein is CASSQTSGEPYEQYF.